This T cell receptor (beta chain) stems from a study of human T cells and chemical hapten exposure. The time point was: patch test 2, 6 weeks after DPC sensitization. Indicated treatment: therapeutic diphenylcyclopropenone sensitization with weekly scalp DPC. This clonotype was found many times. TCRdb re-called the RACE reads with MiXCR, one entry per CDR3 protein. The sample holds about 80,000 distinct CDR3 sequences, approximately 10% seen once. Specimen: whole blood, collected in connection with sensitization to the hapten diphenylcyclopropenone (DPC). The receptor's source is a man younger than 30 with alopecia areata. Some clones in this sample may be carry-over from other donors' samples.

CDR3 sequence (DNA): TGTGCCAGCAGCCAAGTTGAAAGTGAAGCTTTCTTT. The encoded protein is CASSQVESEAFF. The rearrangement uses TRBV14 and TRBJ1-1; D unclear. Germline V CDR1 and CDR2: SGHDN, FVKESK. CDR3 length: 12 residues. Trimming cost V 1 base and J 7 bases, with 7 bases left between them. The full variable domain, in which reference TRBV14 and TRBJ1-1 provide the parts outside the CDR3, is EAGVTQFPSHSVIEKGQTVTLRCDPISGHDNLYWYRRVMGKEIKFLLHFVKESKQDESGMPNNRFLAERTGGTYSTLKVQPAELEDSGVYFCASSQVESEAFFGQGTRLTVV.